This T cell receptor (beta chain) was captured in a study of blood T cells in healthy people across ages. A remark on this clonotype: The antigen is not known.

CDR1 is SGHRS, CDR2 YFSETQ, per germline. This CDR3 spans 16 amino acids. Trimming cost V 1 base and J 0 bases, with 11 bases left between them. Through a sample-barcoded 5' primer and a J-beta primer mix, a second PCR was run for roughly 6 to 11 cycles. MiXCR, applied by TCRdb to the 5' RACE reads, yields one record per CDR3 protein. The data contain roughly 1,300,000 distinct CDR3 sequences, around 55% of them singletons. Study-wide points: A strong correlation between TCR beta diversity and naive T cell percentage was seen.

The source of this sequence is a man in his late teens or twenties in good health. The sample comprised blood. This rearrangement joins TRBV5-1 to TRBJ2-1; tentatively, D is TRBD1 (5 bases). The CDR3 bases are TGCGCCAGCAGCTTGCAGGGCGTAGGCTCCTACAATGAGCAGTTCTTC. Protein sequence: CASSLQGVGSYNEQFF.